A selection of T cell receptor beta chains follows, all from one sample in a study of cytomegalovirus exposure and HLA in healthy donors. Only in-frame clones appear in the TCRdb table, and some are missing; sequencing was by immunoSEQ multiplex PCR. Among 120,000 to 150,000 clones listed, about 78% were seen once. The sample taken for sequencing was PBMCs. These TCRs come from a man aged 35 to 55 in good health and CMV-seropositive. Each CDR3 is given with its conserved first and last residue. A D gene is named only where the DNA matches it firmly. Clone size appears in some rows only: once, few, many, or a class for an expanded clone.

v_call	j_call	d_call	clone_size	cdr3_aa	cdr3_nt
TRBV5-6	TRBJ2-7	TRBD2	NA	CASSLGTSGTYEQYF	TGTGCCAGCAGCTTAGGAACTAGCGGTACCTACGAGCAGTACTTC
TRBV10-3	TRBJ2-3	TRBD1	NA	CAIGSHGTGDRDTQYF	TGTGCCATCGGTAGTCACGGGACAGGTGACCGGGATACGCAGTATTTT
TRBV6-4	TRBJ2-1	TRBD1	NA	CASSATGGYEQFF	TGTGCCAGCAGTGCAACAGGGGGCTATGAGCAGTTCTTC
TRBV19	TRBJ2-7	TRBD1	NA	CASSTQGTGSYEQYF	TGTGCCAGTAGTACCCAGGGGACAGGGTCCTACGAGCAGTACTTC
TRBV9	TRBJ2-6	NA	NA	CASSTGTLGANVLTF	TGTGCCAGCAGTACAGGGACGCTAGGGGCCAACGTCCTGACTTTC
TRBV18	TRBJ2-2	NA	few	CASSPQWSPQLPGELFF	TGTGCCAGCTCACCGCAATGGAGTCCCCAGTTGCCCGGGGAGCTGTTTTTT
TRBV16	TRBJ2-1	NA	NA	CASSQVRYNEQFF	TGTGCCAGCAGCCAGGTTCGGTACAATGAGCAGTTCTTC
TRBV5-4	TRBJ2-2	NA	NA	CASSTGLAGELFF	TGTGCCAGCAGCACCGGACTGGCCGGGGAGCTGTTTTTT
TRBV6-6	TRBJ1-5	NA	NA	CASRDQGYSNQPQHF	TGTGCCAGCAGAGATCAGGGGTATAGCAATCAGCCCCAGCATTTT
TRBV29-1	TRBJ2-6	TRBD1	NA	CSCLGTGGSGANVLTF	TGCAGTTGCTTGGGGACAGGGGGCTCTGGGGCCAACGTCCTGACTTTC
TRBV25-1	TRBJ1-2	TRBD1	NA	CASSGDLGTGTDGYTF	TGTGCCAGCAGTGGGGACCTAGGGACAGGAACTGATGGCTACACCTTC
TRBV30	TRBJ2-3	TRBD2	NA	CAWTSGSGTDTQYF	TGTGCCTGGACGAGCGGGAGCGGCACAGATACGCAGTATTTT
TRBV5-1	TRBJ1-1	NA	NA	CASSFSMGSTEAFF	TGCGCCAGCAGTTTTTCGATGGGGAGCACTGAAGCTTTCTTT
TRBV5-1	TRBJ2-2	TRBD2	once	CASSSAGVGFPGELFF	TGCGCCAGCAGCTCCGCGGGGGTGGGGTTTCCCGGGGAGCTGTTTTTT
TRBV29-1	TRBJ2-1	NA	NA	CSVALARNEQFF	TGCAGCGTTGCGCTAGCGCGAAATGAGCAGTTCTTC
TRBV7-2	TRBJ2-7	TRBD1	NA	CASSLGTGFSEQYF	TGTGCCAGCAGCTTGGGGACAGGGTTCAGCGAGCAGTACTTC
TRBV27	TRBJ2-2	TRBD2	NA	CASSWTSGSGELFF	TGTGCCAGCAGCTGGACTAGCGGGAGTGGGGAGCTGTTTTTT
TRBV29-1	TRBJ2-5	NA	NA	CSVIAETQYF	TGCAGCGTGATAGCTGAGACCCAGTACTTC
TRBV5-4	TRBJ2-1	NA	NA	CASSFRGLEFF	TGTGCCAGCAGCTTTCGAGGCCTCGAGTTCTTC
TRBV19	TRBJ1-5	TRBD1	NA	CASTRGLFQPQHF	TGTGCCAGCACCAGGGGGTTGTTTCAGCCCCAGCATTTT
TRBV9	TRBJ2-1	TRBD2	NA	CASSKRTSTNNEQFF	TGTGCCAGCAGCAAACGGACTAGTACGAACAATGAGCAGTTCTTC
TRBV19	TRBJ2-3	NA	NA	CASSSGADTQYF	TGTGCCAGTAGTTCGGGGGCAGATACGCAGTATTTT
TRBV5-1	TRBJ2-7	NA	NA	CASRPRSLSYEQYF	TGCGCCAGCCGCCCTCGGAGCCTCTCCTACGAGCAGTACTTC
TRBV28	TRBJ1-4	NA	NA	CASSVAGKLFF	TGTGCCAGCAGTGTCGCCGGAAAACTGTTTTTT
TRBV6-4	TRBJ1-5	NA	NA	CASSPEDSGNQPQHF	TGTGCCAGCAGTCCTGAGGACTCGGGCAATCAGCCCCAGCATTTT
TRBV19	TRBJ2-3	NA	NA	CASSIGGVGTDTQYF	TGTGCCAGTAGTATAGGAGGAGTTGGCACAGATACGCAGTATTTT
TRBV7-2	TRBJ2-7	TRBD2	NA	CASSLVGTSANHGEQYF	TGTGCCAGCAGCTTAGTCGGCACTAGCGCCAACCACGGGGAGCAGTACTTC
TRBV27	TRBJ2-1	NA	once	CASTITGSPYNEQFF	TGTGCCAGCACTATAACAGGGAGCCCCTACAATGAGCAGTTCTTC
TRBV7-9	TRBJ2-1	NA	NA	CASSLSGGLNEQFF	TGTGCCAGCAGCTTATCTGGCGGCCTCAATGAGCAGTTCTTC
TRBV5-6	TRBJ2-7	TRBD1	few	CASTILRDRTYEQYF	TGTGCCAGCACTATACTCCGGGACAGGACCTACGAGCAGTACTTC
TRBV9	TRBJ1-1	NA	NA	CASSEGGMNTEAFF	TGTGCCAGCAGCGAAGGGGGAATGAACACTGAAGCTTTCTTT
TRBV5-4	TRBJ1-1	TRBD1	NA	CASSLSGTVNTEAFF	TGTGCCAGCAGCTTATCCGGGACAGTGAACACTGAAGCTTTCTTT
TRBV5-1	TRBJ2-2	TRBD1	NA	CASSRLTGGADTGELFF	TGCGCCAGCAGCCGGCTCACAGGGGGCGCCGACACCGGGGAGCTGTTTTTT
TRBV7-9	TRBJ1-1	NA	NA	CASSLPREITEAFF	TGTGCCAGCAGCTTACCTAGGGAGATCACTGAAGCTTTCTTT
TRBV5-4	TRBJ2-1	TRBD2	few	CASSPEAGEQFF	TGTGCCAGCAGCCCGGAAGCGGGGGAGCAGTTCTTC
TRBV7-2	TRBJ2-1	TRBD1	NA	CASSLVWDSELQFF	TGTGCCAGCAGCTTAGTATGGGACAGCGAACTTCAGTTCTTC
TRBV29-1	TRBJ1-1	NA	NA	CSVEQGIGAEAFF	TGCAGCGTTGAACAGGGTATAGGGGCTGAAGCTTTCTTT
TRBV13	TRBJ1-3	NA	NA	CASSPLEADYSGNTIYF	TGTGCCAGCAGCCCCCTCGAGGCAGACTACTCTGGAAACACCATATATTTT
TRBV9	TRBJ2-7	NA	NA	CASSVWGSGAYEQYF	TGTGCCAGCAGCGTATGGGGATCGGGGGCCTACGAGCAGTACTTC
TRBV9	TRBJ2-3	TRBD2	NA	CASSARLAKDTQYF	TGTGCCAGCAGCGCCAGACTAGCGAAAGATACGCAGTATTTT
TRBV5-4	TRBJ1-6	NA	NA	CASSQEARSSYNSPLHF	TGTGCCAGCAGCCAAGAGGCTCGAAGCTCCTATAATTCACCCCTCCACTTT
TRBV7-8	TRBJ1-5	NA	NA	CASSSWRGPNQPQHF	TGTGCCAGCAGCTCTTGGAGGGGCCCAAATCAGCCCCAGCATTTT
TRBV28	TRBJ2-5	TRBD2	NA	CASSSGGQQETQYF	TGTGCCAGCAGTTCGGGGGGGCAGCAAGAGACCCAGTACTTC
TRBV6-4	TRBJ1-1	TRBD1	once	CASRETGGHTEAFF	TGTGCCAGCAGAGAGACAGGGGGTCACACTGAAGCTTTCTTT
TRBV6-6	TRBJ2-5	TRBD2	once	CASRAGGGVRTQYF	TGTGCCAGCAGGGCCGGCGGGGGGGTACGGACCCAGTACTTC
TRBV10-3	TRBJ1-1	TRBD1	few	CAIRSDRGAEAFF	TGTGCCATCAGGTCCGACAGGGGAGCTGAAGCTTTCTTT
TRBV6-5	TRBJ1-2	NA	NA	CASSLAASFNYGYTF	TGTGCCAGCAGTTTAGCAGCGAGCTTTAACTATGGCTACACCTTC
TRBV27	TRBJ2-1	NA	NA	CASSLSQTVNEQFF	TGTGCCAGCAGTTTATCCCAAACGGTTAATGAGCAGTTCTTC
TRBV7-8	TRBJ2-5	NA	few	CASSLLPSLKETQYF	TGTGCCAGCAGCTTATTGCCTAGCCTTAAAGAGACCCAGTACTTC
TRBV2	TRBJ1-1	NA	medium-sized	CASSDRGRSEAFF	TGTGCCAGCAGTGACAGGGGAAGGTCTGAAGCTTTCTTT
TRBV10-2	TRBJ2-3	TRBD2	NA	CASSVLAGNPRTDTQYF	TGCGCCAGCAGTGTTTTAGCGGGGAACCCCAGGACAGATACGCAGTATTTT